The clone carrying this TCR beta chain was picked up many times. Its antigen is unidentified. V was pared by 2 bases and J by 5 bases, with 12 bases between. Germline V lookup: CDR1 SGHTA, CDR2 FQGNSA. The CDR3 covers 14 residues. The data belong to a study of T cell repertoires in cytomegalovirus infection. TCRdb itself ran the reads through MiXCR, one entry per CDR3 protein. The sample lists over 100,000 distinct CDR3 sequences, roughly 9.1% occurring once. Findings and limits, study-wide: Cumulated frequencies of public TCR beta families served to identify carriers of CMV plus the relevant HLA.

This clonotype was obtained from a human donor in good health (CMV status not recorded). Some clones in this sample may be carry-over from other donors' samples. The sequenced sample consisted of PBMCs, sequenced either directly or after in vitro stimulation (not recorded which). V and J are TRBV7-2 and TRBJ2-5; D unresolved. The CDR3, as DNA: TGTGCCAGCAGCTTAAATTTGGGGTGGGAGACCCAGTACTTC. Its translation is CASSLNLGWETQYF.